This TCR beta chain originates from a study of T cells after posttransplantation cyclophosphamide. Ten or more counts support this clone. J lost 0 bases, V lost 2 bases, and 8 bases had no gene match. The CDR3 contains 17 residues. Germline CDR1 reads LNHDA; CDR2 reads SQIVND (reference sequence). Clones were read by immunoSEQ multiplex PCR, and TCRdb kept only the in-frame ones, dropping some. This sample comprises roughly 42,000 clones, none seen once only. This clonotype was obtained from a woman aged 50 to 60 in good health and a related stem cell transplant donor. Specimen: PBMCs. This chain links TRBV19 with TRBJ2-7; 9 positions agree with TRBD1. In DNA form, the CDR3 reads TGTGCCAGTAGTATAATCGCTGGGACAGGGACCTCCTACGAGCAGTACTTC. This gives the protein CASSIIAGTGTSYEQYF.